This is a list of T cell receptor beta chains from one sample in a study of shared clonotypes between healthy human individuals. The data were produced by immunoSEQ multiplex PCR, yet TCRdb's version contains in-frame clones alone and is incomplete. Of 2 million to 2.5 million clones listed, under 95% are singletons. Specimen: naive CD4+ T cells from PBMCs. All receptors derive from a man between 18 and 35 years old in good health. Some clones in this sample may be carry-over from other donors' samples. CDR3s include the opening cysteine and the closing phenylalanine or tryptophan. The order of the fields is CDR3 DNA, CDR3 protein, clone size, V gene, J gene, D gene. The D gene is left open where the match is weak. Clone size is given for some rows only: seen once, a few or many times, or a class if the clone is expanded.

TGTGCCAGTAATGCGGACCAAGAGACCCAGTACTTC	CASNADQETQYF	-	TRBV6-5	TRBJ2-5	-
TGTGCCAGCAGTTATTCTGACCCGAACACTGAAGCTTTCTTT	CASSYSDPNTEAFF	-	TRBV6-6	TRBJ1-1	-
TGTGCCAGCAGCTTCGGACAGCGGCAACAGTACTTC	CASSFGQRQQYF	-	TRBV7-2	TRBJ2-7	-
TGTGCCAGCAGCCCAGGACAGGGGCTGGGCTACACCTTC	CASSPGQGLGYTF	-	TRBV7-8	TRBJ1-2	TRBD1
TGTGCCAGCAGCTGGGGACGGGGTTTATACGAGCAGTACTTC	CASSWGRGLYEQYF	-	TRBV11-2	TRBJ2-7	-
TGTGCCAGCACCAGTTTTGGGGAGGGGGTAAATCAGCCCCAGCATTTT	CASTSFGEGVNQPQHF	-	TRBV28	TRBJ1-5	-
TGTGCCTGGAGTGTAGGACCGGGCCATGGCTACACCTTC	CAWSVGPGHGYTF	few	TRBV30	TRBJ1-2	-
TGTGCCACCAGCCGAAGAGGGGCAGGGAGGGAAAAACTGTTTTTT	CATSRRGAGREKLFF	once	TRBV15	TRBJ1-4	-
TGCGCCAGCAGCCCGGGGCGACTAGCGAGCAAGGTAGATACGCAGTATTTT	CASSPGRLASKVDTQYF	-	TRBV5-1	TRBJ2-3	TRBD2
TGTGCCTGGATAGACAGGGGTGAAGCTTTCTTT	CAWIDRGEAFF	few	TRBV30	TRBJ1-1	TRBD1
TGCGCCAGCAGCCAAGACGACCGGGTGAGACGTCAGCCCCAGCATTTT	CASSQDDRVRRQPQHF	-	TRBV4-1	TRBJ1-5	-
TGCGCCAGCAGCCAAGATCGATGGAGACAGGGGGCGGGCGAGCAGTACTTC	CASSQDRWRQGAGEQYF	-	TRBV4-3	TRBJ2-7	TRBD1
TGTGCCAGCAGCGCCGGACTAGCCGCGGGTTGGGATGAGCAGTTCTTC	CASSAGLAAGWDEQFF	-	TRBV9	TRBJ2-1	TRBD2
TGCGCCAGCAGCTTCCGGGGGACTAGCGGGAGCACTGAGCAGTTCTTC	CASSFRGTSGSTEQFF	-	TRBV5-1	TRBJ2-1	TRBD2
TGTGCCTCTTCCCGGGACTCTCAAGAGACCCAGTACTTC	CASSRDSQETQYF	-	TRBV10-3	TRBJ2-5	-
TGTGCCAGCAGCTTGAGGGAAGAGACCCAGTACTTC	CASSLREETQYF	-	TRBV5-6	TRBJ2-5	-
TGCGCCAGCAGCCGATCGATCTACAATGAGCAGTTCTTC	CASSRSIYNEQFF	-	TRBV4-1	TRBJ2-1	-
TGTGCCAGTAGCCGCACCAACAAACCTAGCACAGATACGCAGTATTTT	CASSRTNKPSTDTQYF	-	TRBV19	TRBJ2-3	-
TGCGCCAGCAGCCAAGATTCGCCCCAGGGTACAACTAATGAAAAACTGTTTTTT	CASSQDSPQGTTNEKLFF	-	TRBV4-3	TRBJ1-4	-
TGTGCCAGCAGCTTAGATGGGACCTCTATTGGAGCTTTCTTT	CASSLDGTSIGAFF	-	TRBV11-2	TRBJ1-1	-
TGTGCCAGCACCACGGAACAGGGCTGGAGTGAGACCCAGTACTTC	CASTTEQGWSETQYF	-	TRBV6-6	TRBJ2-5	-
TGTGCCAGCAGTTCGCTGGAGTTCTCCTACAATGAGCAGTTCTTC	CASSSLEFSYNEQFF	-	TRBV28	TRBJ2-1	-
TGCGCCAGCAGCCAGAGGACCGCAGGCTACGAGCAGTACTTC	CASSQRTAGYEQYF	few	TRBV4-1	TRBJ2-7	-
TGTGCCAGTAGTATATCTAGCGGCAGCTCCTACGAGCAGTACTTC	CASSISSGSSYEQYF	-	TRBV19	TRBJ2-7	TRBD2
TGTGCCAGCAGCTTAGCTGGGGGAGGCTACACCTTC	CASSLAGGGYTF	-	TRBV7-8	TRBJ1-2	-
TGTGCCAGCAGTGAACTCGGCGTGGGCCGCTCTGGAAACACCATATATTTT	CASSELGVGRSGNTIYF	-	TRBV6-1	TRBJ1-3	-
TGTGCCAGCAGCACGCAGGGGAATGAGCAGTTCTTC	CASSTQGNEQFF	-	TRBV7-2	TRBJ2-1	-
TGTGCCAGCAGCCGTGACGGGGGGCTCTATTCGAACTATGGCTACACCTTC	CASSRDGGLYSNYGYTF	-	TRBV7-9	TRBJ1-2	-
TGTGCCAGCAGCGTAGTATCAGGGGGCGGTTACAATGAGCAGTTCTTC	CASSVVSGGGYNEQFF	-	TRBV9	TRBJ2-1	TRBD1
TGCGCCAGCAGCCTGCGGACAGGGAGTATTCCCTTTGGGGTCAAGAACACTGAAGCTTTCTTT	CASSLRTGSIPFGVKNTEAFF	-	TRBV4-3	TRBJ1-1	TRBD1
TGCGCCAGCAGCCAAGACGTTAAGCGGGAGACAGAGACCCAGTACTTC	CASSQDVKRETETQYF	-	TRBV4-1	TRBJ2-5	TRBD2